The 25 T cell receptor beta chains below all came from one sample that was sequenced in a study of blood T cell repertoires in COVID-19. The protocol was immunoSEQ multiplex PCR, while the TCRdb copy is restricted to in-frame clones and leaves out a portion. Of just under 75,000 clones in the sample, 65% to 85% were seen once. The sequenced sample consisted of peripheral blood. These receptors came from a man at least 80 years old with active or convalescent COVID-19.

The chain joins TRBV27 to TRBJ2-2; D uncertain. Between the trimmed V and J ends, which lost 5 bases and 5 bases, there was a span of 9 bases. The CDR3 sequence is 13 residues long. Germline V gene lookup returns CDR1 MNHEY and CDR2 SMNVEV (reference sequence). DNA of the CDR3: TGTGCCAGCAGTAAAACTTATACCGGGGAGCTGTTTTTT. The encoded protein is CASSKTYTGELFF.

The V and J genes are TRBV2 and TRBJ2-7; no reliable D call. Germline loops: CDR1 SNHLY, CDR2 FYNNEI. There are 13 residues in the CDR3. Trimming left V 8 bases short and J 2 bases short, with 13 bases between. The CDR3 DNA is TGTGCCAGCCAGAAATCCAGGACCTACGAGCAGTACTTC. Its translation is CASQKSRTYEQYF.

The chain couples TRBV11-2 to TRBJ1-2, with D perhaps matching TRBD1 (6 bases). The CDR3 is 15 amino acids. Germline V gene sequence: CDR1 SGHAT, CDR2 FQNNGV. The germline V and J ends were trimmed by 6 bases and 0 bases, with 14 bases remaining between them. CDR3 amino acids: CASRPTGTTNYGYTF. In DNA, the CDR3 is TGTGCCAGCAGGCCAACCGGGACAACTAACTATGGCTACACCTTC.

The chain links TRBV15 to TRBJ1-1, with 7 bases identical to TRBD1. The CDR3 totals 16 residues. Germline assignment: CDR1 LNHNV and CDR2 YYDKDF (reference sequence). V gave up 0 bases and J gave up 5 bases; unmatched junction bases: 9. CDR3 loop: CATSRERLAGGTEAFF. CDR3 coding DNA: TGTGCCACCAGCAGAGAACGTTTGGCAGGGGGAACTGAAGCTTTCTTT.

The chain carries TRBV7-2 and TRBJ2-1, with 7 bases fitting TRBD2. The CDR3 totals 14 residues. In germline, CDR1 is SGHTA, CDR2 FQGNSA. The J segment lost 1 base and the V segment lost 6 bases, leaving 3 bases of the junction unmatched. This chain's CDR3 is CASRREYSYNEQFF. The CDR3 bases are TGTGCCAGCAGGCGGGAGTATTCCTACAATGAGCAGTTCTTC.

The rearrangement uses TRBV28 and TRBJ1-5, with 7 nucleotides matching TRBD1. CDR1 MDHEN and CDR2 SYDVKM come from the germline V gene. With V trimmed by 6 bases and J by 7 bases, 9 bases remained unmatched. This CDR3 contains 14 residues. The CDR3 sequence: CASSRSGGGQPQHF. The CDR3 DNA is TGTGCCAGCAGCAGATCAGGGGGAGGACAGCCCCAGCATTTT.

This clone was recorded only once. The rearrangement links TRBV2 to TRBJ1-5; D possibly corresponds to TRBD1 (6 bases). Germline CDR1 reads SNHLY; CDR2 reads FYNNEI. CDR3 length: 14 amino acids. Trimming removed 6 bases at V and 7 bases at J, with 16 bases between. CDR3 protein: CASRGARGQQPQHF. The CDR3 nucleotides read TGTGCCAGCAGGGGGGCCAGGGGCCAACAGCCCCAGCATTTT.

This chain connects TRBV5-1 to TRBJ2-7; 9 bases align to TRBD1. This CDR3 has 13 amino acids. From germline, CDR1 is SGHRS and CDR2 YFSETQ. The ends lost 0 bases at V and 5 bases at J; junction bases unmatched: 0. In DNA, the CDR3 is TGCGCCAGCAGCTTGGGACAGGGGGACGAGCAGTACTTC. The encoded protein is CASSLGQGDEQYF.

The CDR3 coding sequence is TGTGCCAGCAGCTTACGGTCCCGATATGGCTACACCTTC. Protein: CASSLRSRYGYTF. The chain couples TRBV11-2 to TRBJ1-2; D is uncertain. From germline, CDR1 is SGHAT and CDR2 FQNNGV. Trimming removed 2 bases from V and 5 bases from J, with 9 bases in between. The CDR3 extends over 13 amino acids. Full variable domain (missing parts from reference TRBV11-2 and TRBJ1-2): EAGVAQSPRYKIIEKRQSVAFWCNPISGHATLYWYQQILGQGPKLLIQFQNNGVVDDSQLPKDRFSAERLKGVDSTLKIQPAKLEDSAVYLCASSLRSRYGYTFGSGTRLTVV.

The chain uses TRBV7-9 and TRBJ1-3; maybe TRBD1 (6 bases). Trimming took 2 bases from V and 2 from J, leaving 10 bases between them. The CDR3 extends over 15 amino acids. Germline V CDR1 and CDR2: SEHNR, FQNEAQ (reference sequence). The CDR3 spells CASSLYGGPGNTIYF. The DNA for the CDR3 is TGTGCCAGCAGCTTATATGGGGGCCCTGGAAACACCATATATTTT.

This clone was counted only a few times. The CDR3 sequence: CASSATGSTTDTQYF. The CDR3 DNA follows: TGTGCCAGCAGCGCGACAGGGAGTACCACAGATACGCAGTATTTT. V and J are TRBV9 and TRBJ2-3; 7 nucleotides align to TRBD1. CDR1 is SGDLS and CDR2 is YYNGEE in the germline V gene. The CDR3 extends over 15 amino acids. The J segment lost 2 bases and the V segment lost 3 bases, leaving 6 bases of the junction unmatched.

This chain joins TRBV9 and TRBJ2-2; 11 bases map to TRBD2. CDR3 length equals 18 residues. The germline V gene has CDR1 SGDLS and CDR2 YYNGEE. J lost 3 bases, V lost 2 bases, and 9 bases had no gene match. The CDR3: CASSVELAGDRYTGELFF. In nucleotides, the CDR3 is TGTGCCAGCAGCGTCGAACTAGCGGGAGATCGTTACACCGGGGAGCTGTTTTTT.

This clone was seen a few times. The CDR3 DNA follows: TGTGCCAGCAGTTTCAGGGCCCAGCCCCAGCATTTT. Protein sequence: CASSFRAQPQHF. The chain employs TRBV2 and TRBJ1-5; D is perhaps TRBD1 (5 bases). The V gene's germline CDR1 is SNHLY and CDR2 FYNNEI. V was cut by 5 bases and J by 7 bases, with 9 bases left in between. The CDR3 has 12 residues.

This clone was observed a few times. This chain uses TRBV4-2 with TRBJ1-3; TRBD1 aligns across 7 bases. There are 15 residues in the CDR3. Trimming removed 4 bases from V and 2 bases from J; junction bases left unmatched: 5. The germline CDR1 and CDR2 sequences are LGHNA and YNFKEQ. The CDR3 sequence: CASSRDRVAGNTIYF. CDR3 DNA: TGTGCCAGCAGCCGCGACAGGGTGGCTGGAAACACCATATATTTT.

The gene calls are TRBV4-1 and TRBJ2-3; 7 bases fit TRBD2. The V and J ends lost 1 base and 0 bases, in that order; junction bases with no gene match: 7. The CDR3 has 17 amino acids. Germline-derived CDR1 and CDR2 are MGHRA and YSYEKL. In DNA, the CDR3 is TGCGCCAGCAGCCAAGGGGGGAGGGGCCCTAGCACAGATACGCAGTATTTT. Translated: CASSQGGRGPSTDTQYF.

This CDR3 is CASSLSGLPFMGGYTF. The CDR3 DNA is TGTGCCAGCAGCTTGTCGGGACTTCCCTTCATGGGTGGCTACACCTTC. J is TRBJ1-2 and V is TRBV5-6; maybe TRBD1 (5 bases). Germline CDR1 reads SGHDT; CDR2 reads YYEEEE. The germline V and J ends were trimmed by 1 base and 7 bases, with 20 bases remaining between them. The CDR3 length is 16 residues.

The chain joins TRBV7-8 to TRBJ2-1; D not certain. CDR3 length: 15 amino acids. Germline V CDR1 and CDR2: SGHVS, FQNEAQ. The V end was cut by 5 bases, the J end by 0 bases, with 11 bases between. The CDR3 is CASSPRRISYNEQFF. The CDR3 DNA follows: TGTGCCAGCAGCCCTAGGCGGATCTCCTACAATGAGCAGTTCTTC.

The chain joins TRBV24-1 to TRBJ2-5; 10 bases fit TRBD2. CDR3 length: 16 residues. Germline-derived CDR1 and CDR2 are KGHDR and SFDVKD. Trimming took 5 bases from V and 5 from J; bases not matched to a gene: 10. The chain's CDR3 is CATSGRTSGSPETQYF. CDR3 nucleotide sequence: TGTGCCACCAGTGGACGGACTAGCGGAAGTCCCGAGACCCAGTACTTC.

This clone has more than one count but fewer than ten. V usage is TRBV4-1 and J usage is TRBJ1-2, with D possibly TRBD1 on 5 matching bases. Germline V CDR1 and CDR2: MGHRA, YSYEKL. The CDR3 loop spans 15 amino acids. V was trimmed by 0 bases and J by 2 bases, leaving 10 bases between them. The CDR3 nucleotides read TGCGCCAGCAGCCAAGATCGGTGGGGCAACTATGGCTACACCTTC. Amino acids: CASSQDRWGNYGYTF.

V is TRBV5-1 and J is TRBJ2-5, with D maybe TRBD1 (6 bases). Germline lookup yields CDR1 SGHRS and CDR2 YFSETQ. CDR3 length equals 17 residues. Trimming took off 3 bases at V and 5 bases at J, with 23 bases between the two ends. The CDR3 loop reads CASSSYGGGKGLETQYF. The CDR3 coding sequence is TGCGCCAGCAGCTCATATGGGGGCGGTAAGGGGTTGGAGACCCAGTACTTC. The full variable domain, in which reference TRBV5-1 and TRBJ2-5 provide the parts outside the CDR3, is KAGVTQTPRYLIKTRGQQVTLSCSPISGHRSVSWYQQTPGQGLQFLFEYFSETQRNKGNFPGRFSGRQFSNSRSEMNVSTLELGDSALYLCASSSYGGGKGLETQYFGPGTRLLVL.

Here the CDR3 DNA reads TGTGCCAGCTGTCGCGGGACTGAAGCTTTCTTT. Amino acids: CASCRGTEAFF. The chain joins TRBV6-6 to TRBJ1-1; no reliable D call. Per the germline V gene, CDR1 is MNHNY and CDR2 is SVGAGI (reference sequence). There are 11 residues in the CDR3. V lost 8 bases and J lost 5, with 9 bases in between.

The chain links TRBV21-1 to TRBJ1-5; TRBD1 reflects the table's D call only, with no check against the DNA. TRBV21-1 is deemed a pseudogene. CDR3 length equals 17 residues. CDR3 DNA: TGTGCCAGCAGCAAAGAGGTTCCCAGGGGTAAAGATCAGCCCCAGCATTTT. Translated, it gives CASSKEVPRGKDQPQHF.

The rearrangement uses TRBV6-5 and TRBJ2-5, with 12 bases lining up with TRBD2. In germline, CDR1 is MNHEY, CDR2 SVGAGI. This CDR3 is 15 amino acids long. V lost 6 bases to trimming and J lost 5 bases; unmatched junction nucleotides: 7. The CDR3 protein is CASRLLAGGSETQYF. Here the CDR3 DNA reads TGTGCCAGCAGGTTACTAGCGGGAGGATCGGAGACCCAGTACTTC.

The V gene is TRBV7-2, the J gene TRBJ2-2; TRBD1 matches 9 bases. CDR1 is SGHTA, CDR2 FQGNSA, per germline. Unmatched junction bases numbered 7, after V lost 4 bases and J lost 7 bases. The CDR3 covers 15 residues. The CDR3: CASSSGTGFGGELFF. The CDR3 DNA follows: TGTGCCAGCAGCTCTGGGACAGGGTTCGGCGGGGAGCTGTTTTTT.

This chain connects TRBV4-3 to TRBJ2-4; D is ambiguous. V gave up 1 base and J gave up 0 bases, with 7 bases separating them. The germline V gene encodes CDR1 LGHNA and CDR2 YSLEER. The CDR3 contains 15 residues. The CDR3: CASSQGSTAKNIQYF. The CDR3 DNA reads as TGCGCCAGCAGCCAAGGTAGCACAGCCAAAAACATTCAGTACTTC.